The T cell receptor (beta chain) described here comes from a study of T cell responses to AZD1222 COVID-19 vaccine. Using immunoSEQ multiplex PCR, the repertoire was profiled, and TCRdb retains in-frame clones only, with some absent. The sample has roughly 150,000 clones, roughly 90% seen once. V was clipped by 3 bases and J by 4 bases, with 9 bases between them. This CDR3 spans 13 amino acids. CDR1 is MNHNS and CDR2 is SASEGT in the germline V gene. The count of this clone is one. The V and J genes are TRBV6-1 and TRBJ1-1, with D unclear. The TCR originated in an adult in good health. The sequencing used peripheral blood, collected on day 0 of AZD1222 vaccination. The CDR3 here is CASSDAGPTEAFF. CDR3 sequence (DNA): TGTGCCAGCAGTGACGCCGGGCCCACTGAAGCTTTCTTT.